The entry that follows covers one T cell receptor beta chain sequence. Antigen: not known. This sample is part of a study of PD-L1 blockade in urothelial cancer. The study's findings and limits: Tumor-associated clones in the blood of durable-benefit patients grew more at 3 weeks.

Profiled with immunoSEQ multiplex PCR; TCRdb holds only in-frame clones, not every one. The sample carries 35,000 to 40,000 clones, roughly four fifths recorded once. Trimming shortened V by 2 bases and J by 2 bases, and 12 bases separated the two germline ends. The CDR3 contains 15 residues. CDR1 SGDLS and CDR2 YYNGEE come from the germline V gene. The sequence was collected from a man in his sixties with urothelial cancer. The chain uses TRBV9 and TRBJ2-3, with D hard to call. The material was PBMCs, obtained around atezolizumab (anti-PD-L1) treatment. CDR3 in amino acids: CASSVWATDTDTQYF. The CDR3 DNA reads as TGTGCCAGCAGCGTTTGGGCTACCGACACAGATACGCAGTATTTT.